This T cell receptor (beta chain) is from a study of beta chain features in type 1 diabetes. Study conclusions and caveats: The naive, central memory and Treg TCRB repertoires showed an apparent similarity that was greater among patients than among healthy donors. Although PCR might favor shorter templates, it would do so equally in patients and controls. cDNA-based sequencing might over-represent cells highly expressing TCR.

Note on this clone: Its antigen is undetermined.

CD4+ cells of the naive, central memory, regulatory and stem cell-like memory types were sorted via CD45RO/CCR7/CD25/CD127/CD95/CD27. The isolated RNA, all of it, was reverse transcribed, so expressed TCRB transcripts were what got sequenced. The protocol was immunoSEQ multiplex PCR, while the TCRdb copy is restricted to in-frame clones and leaves out a portion. Of around 200,000 clones detected, about 13% appear once; the ten largest clones hold roughly 0.56%. This receptor was identified in a woman aged 18 to 35 in good health. Material for sequencing was central memory CD4+ T cells from blood.

Here the CDR3 reads CASSPQTGAGANVLTF. CDR3 DNA: TGTGCCAGCTCACCTCAAACAGGGGCTGGGGCCAACGTCCTGACTTTC. The V gene is TRBV18, the J gene TRBJ2-6, with TRBD1 matching 7 bases. This CDR3 comprises 16 residues. V was clipped by 3 bases and J by 2 bases; unmatched bases: 4. From germline, CDR1 is KGHSH and CDR2 LQKENI. The full variable domain, in which reference TRBV18 and TRBJ2-6 provide the parts outside the CDR3, is NAGVMQNPRHLVRRRGQEARLRCSPMKGHSHVYWYRQLPEEGLKFMVYLQKENIIDESGMPKERFSAEFPKEGPSILRIQQVVRGDSAAYFCASSPQTGAGANVLTFGAGSRLTVL.